A single sample is the source of the 32 T cell receptor beta chains below, sequenced in a study of blood T cell repertoires in COVID-19. Sequencing used immunoSEQ multiplex PCR; TCRdb keeps in-frame clones, though not all of them. The sample contains about 230,000 clones, about nine tenths of which appear only once. Sample: peripheral blood. All receptors derive from a man under 40 with COVID-19, enrolled during active disease.

In this sample, this clone turned up once. The J gene is TRBJ1-2, the V gene TRBV18; 7 bases fit TRBD1. Per the germline V gene, CDR1 is KGHSH and CDR2 is LQKENI. The CDR3 has 15 amino acids. Losses at the gene ends were 3 bases for V and 4 bases for J; bases not matched to a gene: 8. The CDR3 nucleotides read TGTGCCAGCTCACCGGGACAGAAGCCTACCTATGGCTACACCTTC. Protein: CASSPGQKPTYGYTF.

The V and J genes are TRBV28 and TRBJ1-6; D not certain. With 6 bases removed from V and 5 bases from J, the gap between germline ends came to 14 bases. The CDR3 extends over 15 amino acids. Germline V CDR1 and CDR2: MDHEN, SYDVKM. This CDR3 reads CASRPLLRNNSPLHF. The CDR3 DNA sequence: TGTGCCAGCAGACCCCTTCTCAGGAATAATTCACCCCTCCACTTT.

This clone was seen once. This chain connects TRBV5-1 to TRBJ2-5; TRBD2 matches at 9 bases. The ends lost 4 bases at V and 4 bases at J; junction bases unmatched: 11. The germline gives CDR1 SGHRS, CDR2 YFSETQ. This CDR3 spans 16 amino acids. Written as DNA, the CDR3 is TGCGCCAGCAGCCGGGGGCCCAGCGGGAGGTCAGAGACCCAGTACTTC. Translation gives CASSRGPSGRSETQYF. Full variable domain (remainder filled in from reference TRBV5-1 and TRBJ2-5): KAGVTQTPRYLIKTRGQQVTLSCSPISGHRSVSWYQQTPGQGLQFLFEYFSETQRNKGNFPGRFSGRQFSNSRSEMNVSTLELGDSALYLCASSRGPSGRSETQYFGPGTRLLVL.

This chain joins TRBV19 and TRBJ1-1; tentative D call: TRBD1 (5 bases). V was pared by 3 bases and J by 0 bases, with 17 bases between. The CDR3 is 17 residues long. Germline V gene sequence: CDR1 LNHDA, CDR2 SQIVND (reference sequence). The CDR3 protein is CASSIDWTNPMNTEAFF. For the CDR3, the DNA is TGTGCCAGTAGTATCGATTGGACAAACCCTATGAACACTGAAGCTTTCTTT.

The chain links TRBV21-1 to TRBJ1-5. TRBV21-1 has pseudogene status. CDR3 size: 18 residues. The CDR3 loop reads CASSTLSLAFNGRRPQHF. The CDR3 region has the DNA TGTGCCAGCAGCACCCTCTCTTTGGCCTTTAACGGAAGGAGGCCCCAGCATTTT.

The chain employs TRBV24-1 and TRBJ2-3; 9 bases line up with TRBD1. V gave up 6 bases and J gave up 2 bases; unmatched junction bases: 5. The CDR3 sequence is 15 residues long. Germline CDR1 is KGHDR and CDR2 is SFDVKD. DNA of the CDR3: TGTGCCACCAGTTTGGGACAGGGATTCACAGATACGCAGTATTTT. Protein: CATSLGQGFTDTQYF.

The rearrangement links TRBV5-1 to TRBJ2-1; 8 bases are shared with TRBD1. Germline V CDR1 and CDR2: SGHRS, YFSETQ. V lost 6 bases, J lost 5 bases, and 13 bases stayed unmatched. This CDR3 is 16 amino acids long. This CDR3 is CASKVMDRATNNEQFF. CDR3 bases: TGCGCCAGCAAGGTGATGGACAGGGCCACAAACAATGAGCAGTTCTTC.

Only a few counts were recorded for this clone. This sequence joins TRBV28 and TRBJ2-7; 7 bases are shared with TRBD2. This CDR3 comprises 13 residues. The junction had 5 bases not matched to a gene; V was cut back by 3 bases and J by 6 bases. Germline V CDR1 and CDR2: MDHEN, SYDVKM. The CDR3 region is CASSLGLSGEQYF. CDR3 DNA: TGTGCCAGCAGTTTGGGACTATCGGGCGAGCAGTACTTC.

This clone is a singleton in its sample. V and J are TRBV27 and TRBJ2-1, with D perhaps TRBD1 (6 bases). Trimming stripped 2 bases from V and 3 bases from J, with 17 bases between. Germline V gives CDR1 MNHEY, CDR2 SMNVEV (reference sequence). The CDR3 runs to 17 residues. The CDR3 DNA is TGTGCCAGCAGTTTACGTGGTGAGGGGGTCAGCTACAATGAGCAGTTCTTC. Its translation: CASSLRGEGVSYNEQFF.

This clone was seen just once. This chain connects TRBV30 to TRBJ2-7; the D gene is possibly TRBD1 (6 bases). CDR1 is GTSNPN and CDR2 is SVGIG in the germline V gene (reference sequence). The CDR3 runs to 13 residues. Deletions cut 1 base from V and 2 bases from J, with 9 bases between. The CDR3 bases are TGTGCCTGGAGTGGACAGGCGGCCTACGAGCAGTACTTC. Its protein is CAWSGQAAYEQYF.

The chain couples TRBV5-4 to TRBJ2-7, with 9 bases that match TRBD1. Germline V CDR1 and CDR2: SGHNT, YYREEE (reference sequence). The CDR3 is 13 amino acids. The V segment lost 4 bases and the J segment 6 bases; nucleotides outside the gene matches: 5. CDR3 coding DNA: TGTGCCAGCAGCGGGACAGGGCAACGCGAGCAGTACTTC. Protein product: CASSGTGQREQYF.

This clone has ten or more counts. The chain uses TRBV3-1 (or the pseudogene TRBV3-2) and TRBJ1-2; 10 nucleotides line up with TRBD1. This CDR3 has 20 residues. The V gene end was trimmed by 0 bases and the J gene end by 2 bases; junction bases not matched to a gene: 15. CDR1 is LGHDT, CDR2 YNNKEL, per germline (reference sequence). As DNA, the CDR3 is TGTGCCAGCAGCCAAGACTCGGGGAGGGGACAGGGGTCCCAAAACTATGGCTACACCTTC. It codes for CASSQDSGRGQGSQNYGYTF.

The J gene is TRBJ2-1, the V gene TRBV5-1, with TRBD1 matching over 8 bases. V was pared by 0 bases and J by 0 bases, with 2 bases of the junction left unmatched. The CDR3 extends over 16 amino acids. Per germline, CDR1 SGHRS and CDR2 YFSETQ. DNA of the CDR3: TGCGCCAGCAGCTTGGTAGGGACAGGCTCCTACAATGAGCAGTTCTTC. It specifies CASSLVGTGSYNEQFF.

The chain is built from TRBV30 and TRBJ2-7; tentative D call: TRBD1 (8 bases). Germline loops: CDR1 GTSNPN, CDR2 SVGIG (reference sequence). With 5 bases removed from V and 5 bases from J, the gap between germline ends came to 13 bases. The CDR3 consists of 12 residues. Here the CDR3 reads CAWGQGGNEQYF. In nucleotides, the CDR3 is TGTGCCTGGGGACAGGGAGGGAACGAGCAGTACTTC.

The chain combines TRBV28 with TRBJ1-1; tentative D call: TRBD1 (6 bases). V was cut by 2 bases and J by 1 base, with 8 bases left in between. Germline V CDR1 and CDR2: MDHEN, SYDVKM. CDR3 length: 14 amino acids. In DNA, the CDR3 is TGTGCCAGCAGTTTAGAGGGGGAGAACACTGAAGCTTTCTTT. This codes for CASSLEGENTEAFF.

This chain connects TRBV7-2 to TRBJ2-2; 9 nucleotides agree with TRBD2. The CDR3 totals 16 residues. With 4 bases clipped from V and 3 bases from J, the junction kept 6 bases outside the gene matches. The germline gives CDR1 SGHTA, CDR2 FQGNSA. The CDR3 spells CASSSSLAGYTGELFF. In DNA, the CDR3 is TGTGCCAGCAGCTCATCACTAGCGGGCTACACCGGGGAGCTGTTTTTT. Combining the CDR3 with reference TRBV7-2 and TRBJ2-2 gives the whole variable domain GAGVSQSPSNKVTEKGKDVELRCDPISGHTALYWYRQSLGQGLEFLIYFQGNSAPDKSGLPSDRFSAERTGGSVSTLTIQRTQQEDSAVYLCASSSSLAGYTGELFFGEGSRLTVL.

In this sample, this clone turned up once. The rearrangement joins TRBV7-2 to TRBJ1-1; TRBD1 is a possible D gene (6 bases). Germline CDR1 is SGHTA and CDR2 is FQGNSA. The CDR3 runs 12 residues. The germline V and J ends were trimmed by 3 bases and 7 bases, with 9 bases remaining between them. The CDR3 nucleotides are TGTGCCAGCAGCTTCCAGGGGTTTGAAGCTTTCTTT. Its protein is CASSFQGFEAFF.

The gene calls are TRBV7-9 and TRBJ2-2, with 8 bases identical to TRBD1. Per the germline V gene, CDR1 is SEHNR and CDR2 is FQNEAQ (reference sequence). V lost 5 bases to trimming and J lost 4 bases; unmatched junction nucleotides: 6. This CDR3 comprises 15 residues. The CDR3 bases are TGTGCCAGCAGCCTCCGGACAGGGACCACCGGGGAGCTGTTTTTT. Translating it yields CASSLRTGTTGELFF.

The chain combines TRBV6-5 with TRBJ1-4; 8 nucleotides align to TRBD1. V trimming: 4 bases; J trimming: 12 bases; junction bases outside the gene matches: 10. This CDR3 region has 14 residues. Germline values: CDR1 MNHEY, CDR2 SVGAGI. The CDR3 is CASSSTDRAGELFF. The CDR3 nucleotides are TGTGCCAGCAGTTCAACGGACAGGGCAGGGGAACTGTTTTTT.

This chain connects TRBV3-1 (or the pseudogene TRBV3-2) to TRBJ1-4; D not certain. Trimming left V 1 base short and J 4 bases short, with 10 bases between. The germline CDR1 and CDR2 sequences are LGHDT and YNNKEL (reference sequence). The length of the CDR3 is 15 residues. Written as DNA, the CDR3 is TGTGCCAGCAGCCAAGTGGTACAGCTTAATGAAAAACTGTTTTTT. This sequence encodes CASSQVVQLNEKLFF.

This rearrangement joins TRBV5-5 to TRBJ1-2; 7 nucleotides match TRBD1. The CDR3 covers 15 residues. Germline lookup yields CDR1 SGHKS and CDR2 YYEKEE (reference sequence). V lost 0 bases and J lost 8; bases outside the gene matches: 10. This CDR3 reads CASSLGGQDLGGYTF. The CDR3 DNA follows: TGTGCCAGCAGCTTGGGAGGACAGGATCTAGGCGGCTACACCTTC.

This rearrangement joins TRBV4-2 to TRBJ2-7; 9 nucleotides align to TRBD2. Germline V CDR1 and CDR2: LGHNA, YNFKEQ. CDR3 length: 14 residues. J was trimmed by 3 bases and V by 1 base; bases with no gene match: 1. The CDR3: CASSQGRGGYEQYF. The CDR3 DNA reads TGTGCCAGCAGCCAAGGGCGGGGGGGCTACGAGCAGTACTTC.

The CDR3 loop is CASSLVRDRGPNEQFF. The CDR3 DNA reads as TGTGCCAGCAGCTTAGTTAGGGACAGGGGGCCCAATGAGCAGTTCTTC. The chain links TRBV7-2 to TRBJ2-1; 12 nucleotides match TRBD1. CDR3 size: 16 residues. The trim removed 1 base at V and 6 bases at J, leaving 4 bases unmatched. Germline loops: CDR1 SGHTA, CDR2 FQGNSA.

This chain joins TRBV6-2 or TRBV6-3 and TRBJ1-2, with a tentative D call TRBD1 (5 bases). CDR1 is MNHEY, CDR2 SVGEGT, per germline. There are 12 residues in the CDR3. V was cut by 5 bases and J by 2 bases, with 6 bases left in between. In nucleotides, the CDR3 is TGTGCCAGCAGTCGACAGAACTATGGCTACACCTTC. Amino acids: CASSRQNYGYTF.

V and J are TRBV10-3 and TRBJ2-2, with TRBD2 identical over 13 bases. Unmatched junction bases numbered 3, after V lost 3 bases and J lost 5 bases. This CDR3 comprises 16 residues. The germline V gene encodes CDR1 ENHRY and CDR2 SYGVKD. The CDR3 loop is CAISDAGLAGTGELFF. The CDR3 DNA reads as TGTGCCATCAGTGACGCGGGACTAGCGGGGACCGGGGAGCTGTTTTTT.

V is TRBV7-8 and J is TRBJ1-2; D not resolved. CDR1 SGHVS and CDR2 FQNEAQ come from the germline V gene. The CDR3 spans 14 residues. The V and J ends lost 4 bases and 4 bases respectively, with 13 bases between them. The CDR3 reads CASSYAVGLYGYTF. In DNA form, the CDR3 reads TGTGCCAGCAGCTACGCAGTGGGCCTCTATGGCTACACCTTC.

This clone appeared once. V usage is TRBV5-1 and J usage is TRBJ1-2; weak D call: TRBD1 (6 bases). This CDR3 is 16 amino acids long. CDR1 SGHRS and CDR2 YFSETQ come from the germline V gene. The V gene lost 4 bases and the J gene lost 2 bases, with 18 bases spanning the gap. CDR3 bases: TGCGCCAGCAGCCCGACAGGAGAAGAACTCAACTATGGCTACACCTTC. Translation gives CASSPTGEELNYGYTF.

The chain links TRBV5-1 to TRBJ2-1; 7 nucleotides line up with TRBD1. Per germline, CDR1 SGHRS and CDR2 YFSETQ. The CDR3 runs 15 residues. Losses at the gene ends were 5 bases for V and 4 bases for J; bases not matched to a gene: 9. The CDR3 region is CASRLTGTEYNEQFF. CDR3 coding DNA: TGCGCCAGCAGGCTCACCGGGACAGAATACAATGAGCAGTTCTTC.

The rearrangement joins TRBV5-4 to TRBJ1-2; 11 bases map to TRBD1. The trim removed 3 bases at V and 3 bases at J, leaving 4 bases unmatched. This CDR3 has 15 amino acids. Germline loops: CDR1 SGHNT, CDR2 YYREEE (reference sequence). DNA of the CDR3: TGTGCCAGCAGCTCCCGGGACAGGGGGGACTATGGCTACACCTTC. Translation: CASSSRDRGDYGYTF.

The DNA for the CDR3 is TGTGCCAGTAGCATACAGGGGGCGCCTGGAAACACCATATATTTT. Residues: CASSIQGAPGNTIYF. This chain links TRBV19 with TRBJ1-3; 9 bases are a match to TRBD1. This CDR3 is built from 15 residues. The junction had 5 bases not matched to a gene; V was cut back by 6 bases and J by 2 bases. The germline CDR1 and CDR2 sequences are LNHDA and SQIVND (reference sequence).

The chain couples TRBV24-1 to TRBJ2-7, with D possibly being TRBD2 (5 bases). The CDR3 has 13 amino acids. Germline assignment: CDR1 KGHDR and CDR2 SFDVKD. V lost 0 bases, J lost 6 bases, and 8 bases lay in between. CDR3 sequence (DNA): TGTGCCACCAGTGATTTGCGAGGGATCGAGCAGTACTTC. Its protein product is CATSDLRGIEQYF.

This clone was recorded once. The chain has TRBV21-1 and TRBJ2-4; TRBD2 was called by the table and not checked on the DNA. TRBV21-1 is flagged as a pseudogene. The CDR3 covers 16 residues. CDR3 residues: CASSKDGGLAKNIQYF. The CDR3 nucleotides are TGTGCCAGCAGCAAAGACGGGGGGCTAGCCAAAAACATTCAGTACTTC.